This TCR beta chain emerged from a study of cytomegalovirus exposure and HLA in healthy donors. Study-wide results and limits: A classifier reportedly called cytomegalovirus status with high sensitivity and specificity.

To note about this clone: No antigen is known for it.

V lost 4 bases, J lost 6 bases, and 11 bases stayed unmatched. This CDR3 comprises 15 residues. Germline CDR1 and CDR2: MDHEN and SYDVKM. Using immunoSEQ multiplex PCR, the repertoire was profiled, and TCRdb retains in-frame clones only, with some absent. The sample holds 110,000 to 150,000 clones; around 90% are singletons and the top ten take about 6.6%. V is TRBV28 and J is TRBJ2-7, with 8 bases matching TRBD2. The sample taken for sequencing was PBMCs. The receptor's source is a woman aged 25-40 years in good health and CMV-seropositive. CDR3 region: CASSYRSGRFREQYF. CDR3 nucleotide sequence: TGTGCCAGCAGTTACCGGAGCGGGAGATTCCGCGAGCAGTACTTC.